Sequencing of this T cell receptor (beta chain) was carried out in a study of T cell changes during pregnancy in multiple sclerosis. V was pared by 4 bases and J by 4 bases, with 16 bases between. The CDR3 is made up of 15 amino acids. Germline V gene sequence: CDR1 MDHEN, CDR2 SYDVKM. Produced via immunoSEQ multiplex PCR; TCRdb's table is partial and in-frame only. The sample contains some 62,000 clones, around 93% of which appear only once. This rearrangement joins TRBV28 to TRBJ1-2, with D perhaps TRBD1 (6 bases). This sample comprised peripheral blood, obtained in the second trimester of pregnancy. This sequence was found in a female donor in good health, enrolled as a control in a pregnancy study. As DNA, the CDR3 is TGTGCCAGCAGTTCCCCCTCTTCAGGGGCCTATGGCTACACCTTC. Protein sequence: CASSSPSSGAYGYTF.